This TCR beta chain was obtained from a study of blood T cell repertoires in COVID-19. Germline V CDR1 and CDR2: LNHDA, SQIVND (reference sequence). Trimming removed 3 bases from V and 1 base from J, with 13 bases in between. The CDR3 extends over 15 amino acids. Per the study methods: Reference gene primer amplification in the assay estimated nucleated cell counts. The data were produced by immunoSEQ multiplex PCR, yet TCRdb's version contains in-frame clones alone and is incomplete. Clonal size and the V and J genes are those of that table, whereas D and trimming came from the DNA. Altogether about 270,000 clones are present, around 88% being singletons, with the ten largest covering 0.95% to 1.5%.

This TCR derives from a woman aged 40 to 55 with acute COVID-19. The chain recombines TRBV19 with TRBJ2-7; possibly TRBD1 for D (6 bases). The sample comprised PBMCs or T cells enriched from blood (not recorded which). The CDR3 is CASSIGGQNSYEQYF. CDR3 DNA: TGTGCCAGTAGTATTGGTGGACAGAATTCCTACGAGCAGTACTTC. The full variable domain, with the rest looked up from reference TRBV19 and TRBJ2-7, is DGGITQSPKYLFRKEGQNVTLSCEQNLNHDAMYWYRQDPGQGLRLIYYSQIVNDFQKGDIAEGYSVSREKKESFPLTVTSAQKNPTAFYLCASSIGGQNSYEQYFGPGTRLTVT.